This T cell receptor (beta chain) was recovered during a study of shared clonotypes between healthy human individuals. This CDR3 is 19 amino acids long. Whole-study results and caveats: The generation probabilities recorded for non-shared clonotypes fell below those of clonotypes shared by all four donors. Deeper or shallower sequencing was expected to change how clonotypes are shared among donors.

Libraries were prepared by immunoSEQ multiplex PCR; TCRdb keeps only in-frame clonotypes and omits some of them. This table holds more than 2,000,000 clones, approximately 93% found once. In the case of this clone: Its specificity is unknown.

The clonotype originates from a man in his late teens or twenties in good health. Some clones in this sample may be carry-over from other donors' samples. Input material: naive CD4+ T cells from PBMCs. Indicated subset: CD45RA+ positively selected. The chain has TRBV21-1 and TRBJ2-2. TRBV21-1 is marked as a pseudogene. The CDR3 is CASSKKKQDGRSNTGELFF. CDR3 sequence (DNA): TGTGCCAGCAGCAAAAAAAAGCAAGACGGACGGTCGAACACCGGGGAGCTGTTTTTT.